This T cell receptor (beta chain) was captured in a study of radiation and T cells in renal cell carcinoma. Whole-study context: Nephrectomy followed 15 Gy stereotactic body radiation by 4 weeks.

Sample time point: blood 2 weeks post-SBRT. The sample's treatment: 15 Gy SBRT to primary tumor, nephrectomy 4 weeks later. Radiation-treated patients gave blood at baseline, week 2 and week 4. This renal cell carcinoma was of the clear cell type. TCRdb keeps only in-frame clones here, not all; method: immunoSEQ multiplex PCR. The sample records tens of thousands of clones, roughly 80% being singletons. Between the trimmed V and J ends, which lost 2 bases and 7 bases, there was a span of 15 bases. Germline V CDR1 and CDR2: MNHEY, SMNVEV (reference sequence). The CDR3 sequence is 14 residues long. The chain carries TRBV27 and TRBJ2-7; no clear D gene. The source is a woman in her seventies with renal cell carcinoma. Sequencing used blood, obtained from a patient whose treatment included radiotherapy and nephrectomy. CDR3 in amino acids: CASSLTISTLEQYF. The CDR3 DNA follows: TGTGCCAGCAGTTTAACTATCTCCACTTTGGAGCAGTACTTC.